This T cell receptor (beta chain) stems from a study of T-cell memory formation after mild COVID-19. General study findings and limits: Pre-infection memory held some responding clones, suggesting pre-existing cross-reactive T cells responded. Contracting clones localized mainly to CM and EM when CD4+ and mainly to EMRA when CD8+. CD4/CD8 balance held among clones contracting day 15 to 85, and later expanders leaned CD4+.

Unmatched junction bases numbered 13, after V lost 7 bases and J lost 7 bases. This CDR3 has 16 residues. The germline gives CDR1 SGHVS, CDR2 FQNEAQ. Amplification by 5'RACE using constant-segment primers produced TCR alpha and TCR beta cDNA libraries that carried sample barcodes and UMIs. TCRdb itself ran the 5' RACE reads through MiXCR, one entry per CDR3 protein. The data contain around 430,000 distinct CDR3 sequences, 15% to 20% of them singletons. Points on this clonotype: What it binds is not known.

Sequenced: PBMCs or a T cell subset sorted from them (not recorded which). This clonotype was sampled from a man aged 18 to 30 who had mild COVID-19 (a few samples of this study predate the infection). Cell type and time point are not known. The chain uses TRBV7-8 and TRBJ2-1, with TRBD1 matching over 10 bases. The CDR3: CASTYRRDRGLNEQFF. The CDR3 DNA sequence: TGTGCCAGCACCTATCGGCGGGACAGGGGTTTGAATGAGCAGTTCTTC. Looking up the rest from reference TRBV7-8 and TRBJ2-1 gives the full variable domain: GAGVSQSPRYKVAKRGQDVALRCDPISGHVSLFWYQQALGQGPEFLTYFQNEAQLDKSGLPSDRFFAERPEGSVSTLKIQRTQQEDSAVYLCASTYRRDRGLNEQFFGPGTRLTVL.